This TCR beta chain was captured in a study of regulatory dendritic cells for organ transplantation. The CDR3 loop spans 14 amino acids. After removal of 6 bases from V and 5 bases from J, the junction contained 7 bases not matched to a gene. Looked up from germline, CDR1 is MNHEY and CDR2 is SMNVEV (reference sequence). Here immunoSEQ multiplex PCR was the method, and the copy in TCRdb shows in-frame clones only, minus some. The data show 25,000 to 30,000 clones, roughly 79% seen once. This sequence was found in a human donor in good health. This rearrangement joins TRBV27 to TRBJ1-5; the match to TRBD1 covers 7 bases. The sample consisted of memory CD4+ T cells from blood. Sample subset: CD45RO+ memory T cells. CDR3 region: CASSSRGDDQPQHF. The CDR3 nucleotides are TGTGCCAGCAGCTCCAGGGGGGACGATCAGCCCCAGCATTTT.